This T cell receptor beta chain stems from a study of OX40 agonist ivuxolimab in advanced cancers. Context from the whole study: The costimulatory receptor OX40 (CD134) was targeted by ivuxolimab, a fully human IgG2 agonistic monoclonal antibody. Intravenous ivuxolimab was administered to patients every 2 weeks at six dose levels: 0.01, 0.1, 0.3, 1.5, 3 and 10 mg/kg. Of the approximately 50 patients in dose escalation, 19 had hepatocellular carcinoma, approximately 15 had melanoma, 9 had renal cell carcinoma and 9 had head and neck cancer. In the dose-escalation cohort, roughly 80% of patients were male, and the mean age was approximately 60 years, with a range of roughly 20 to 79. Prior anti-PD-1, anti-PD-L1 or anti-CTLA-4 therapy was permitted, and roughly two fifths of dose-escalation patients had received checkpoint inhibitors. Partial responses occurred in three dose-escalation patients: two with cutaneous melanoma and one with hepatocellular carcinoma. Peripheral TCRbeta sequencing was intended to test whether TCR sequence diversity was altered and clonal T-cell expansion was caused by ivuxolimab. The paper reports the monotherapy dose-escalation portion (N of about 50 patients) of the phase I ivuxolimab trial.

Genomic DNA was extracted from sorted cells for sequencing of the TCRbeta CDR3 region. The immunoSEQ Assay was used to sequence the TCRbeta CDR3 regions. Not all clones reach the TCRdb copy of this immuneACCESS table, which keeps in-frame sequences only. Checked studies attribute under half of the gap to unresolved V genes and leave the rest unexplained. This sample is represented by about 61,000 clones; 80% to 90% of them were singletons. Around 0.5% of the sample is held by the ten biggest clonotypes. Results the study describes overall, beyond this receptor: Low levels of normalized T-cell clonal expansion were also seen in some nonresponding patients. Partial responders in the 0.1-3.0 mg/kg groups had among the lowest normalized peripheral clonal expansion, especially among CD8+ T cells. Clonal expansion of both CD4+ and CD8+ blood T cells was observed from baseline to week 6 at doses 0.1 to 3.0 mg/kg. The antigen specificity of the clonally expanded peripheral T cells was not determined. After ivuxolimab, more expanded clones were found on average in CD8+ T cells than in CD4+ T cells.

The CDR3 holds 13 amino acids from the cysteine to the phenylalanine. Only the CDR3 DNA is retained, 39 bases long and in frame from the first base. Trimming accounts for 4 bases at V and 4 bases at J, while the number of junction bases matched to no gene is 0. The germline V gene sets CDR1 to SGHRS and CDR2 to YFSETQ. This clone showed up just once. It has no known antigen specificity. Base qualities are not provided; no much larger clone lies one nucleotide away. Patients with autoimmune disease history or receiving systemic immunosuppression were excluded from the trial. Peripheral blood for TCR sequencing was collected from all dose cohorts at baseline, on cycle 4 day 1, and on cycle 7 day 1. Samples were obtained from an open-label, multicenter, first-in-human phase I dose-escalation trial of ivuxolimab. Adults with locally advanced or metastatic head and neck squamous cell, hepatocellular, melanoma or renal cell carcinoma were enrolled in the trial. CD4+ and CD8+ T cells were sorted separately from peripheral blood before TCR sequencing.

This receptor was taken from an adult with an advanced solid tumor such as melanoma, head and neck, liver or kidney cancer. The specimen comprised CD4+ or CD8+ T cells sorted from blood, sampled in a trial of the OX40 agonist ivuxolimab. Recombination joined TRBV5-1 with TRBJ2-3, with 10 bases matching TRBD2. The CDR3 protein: CASSGLAADTQYF. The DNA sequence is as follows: TGCGCCAGCAGCGGACTAGCGGCAGATACGCAGTATTTT.